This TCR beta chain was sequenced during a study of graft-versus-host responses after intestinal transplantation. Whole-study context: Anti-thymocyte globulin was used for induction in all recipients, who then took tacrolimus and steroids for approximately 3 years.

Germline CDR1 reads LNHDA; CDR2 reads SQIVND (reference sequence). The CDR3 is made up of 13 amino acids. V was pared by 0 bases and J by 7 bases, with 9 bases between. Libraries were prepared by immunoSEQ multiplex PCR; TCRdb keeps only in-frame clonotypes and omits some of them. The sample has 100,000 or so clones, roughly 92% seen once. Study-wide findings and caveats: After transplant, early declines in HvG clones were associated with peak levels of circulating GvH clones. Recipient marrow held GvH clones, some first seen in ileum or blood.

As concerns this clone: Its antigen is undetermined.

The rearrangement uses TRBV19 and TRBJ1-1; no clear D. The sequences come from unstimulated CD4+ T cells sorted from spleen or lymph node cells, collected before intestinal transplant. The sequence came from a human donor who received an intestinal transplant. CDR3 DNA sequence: TGTGCCAGTAGTATAGATTCAGTCTTTGAAGCTTTCTTT. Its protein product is CASSIDSVFEAFF.